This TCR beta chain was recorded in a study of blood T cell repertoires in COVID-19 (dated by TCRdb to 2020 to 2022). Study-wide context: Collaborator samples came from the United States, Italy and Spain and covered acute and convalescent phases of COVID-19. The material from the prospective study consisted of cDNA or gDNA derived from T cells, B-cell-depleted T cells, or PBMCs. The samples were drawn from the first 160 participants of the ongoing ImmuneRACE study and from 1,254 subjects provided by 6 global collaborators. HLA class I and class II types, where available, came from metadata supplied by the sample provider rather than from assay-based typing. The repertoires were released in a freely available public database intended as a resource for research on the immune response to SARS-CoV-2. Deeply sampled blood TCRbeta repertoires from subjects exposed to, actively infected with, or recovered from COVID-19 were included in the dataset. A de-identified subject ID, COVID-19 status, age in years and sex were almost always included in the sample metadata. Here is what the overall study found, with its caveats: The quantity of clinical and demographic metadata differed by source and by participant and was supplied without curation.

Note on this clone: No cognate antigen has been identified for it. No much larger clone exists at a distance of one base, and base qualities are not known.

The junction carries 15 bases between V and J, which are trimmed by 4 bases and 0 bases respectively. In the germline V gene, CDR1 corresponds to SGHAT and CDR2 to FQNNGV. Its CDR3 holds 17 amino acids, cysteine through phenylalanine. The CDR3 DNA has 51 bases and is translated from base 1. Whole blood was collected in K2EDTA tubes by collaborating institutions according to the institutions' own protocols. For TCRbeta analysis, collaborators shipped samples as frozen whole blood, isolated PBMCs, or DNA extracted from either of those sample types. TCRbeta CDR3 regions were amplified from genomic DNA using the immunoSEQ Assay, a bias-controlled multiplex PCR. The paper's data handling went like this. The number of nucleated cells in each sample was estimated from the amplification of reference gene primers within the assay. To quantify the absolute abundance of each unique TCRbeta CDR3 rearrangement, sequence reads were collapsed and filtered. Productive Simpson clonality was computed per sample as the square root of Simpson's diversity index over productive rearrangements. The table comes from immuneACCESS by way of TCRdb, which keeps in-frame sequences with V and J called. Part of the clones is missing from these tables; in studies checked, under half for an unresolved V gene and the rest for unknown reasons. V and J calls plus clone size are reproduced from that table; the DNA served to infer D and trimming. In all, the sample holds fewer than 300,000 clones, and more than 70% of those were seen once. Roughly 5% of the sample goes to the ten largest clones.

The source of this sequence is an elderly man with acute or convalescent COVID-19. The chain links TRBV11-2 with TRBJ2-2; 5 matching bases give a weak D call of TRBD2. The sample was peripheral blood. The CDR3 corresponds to CASSSPSGSANTGELFF. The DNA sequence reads TGTGCCAGCAGCTCCCCATCGGGGTCCGCGAACACCGGGGAGCTGTTTTTT.